The clone carrying this T cell receptor beta chain was seen more than once but under ten times. The protocol attached unique molecular identifiers to individual cDNA molecules. TCRdb analysed the 5' RACE reads with MiXCR anew, one entry per CDR3 protein. The sample lists roughly 64,000 distinct CDR3 sequences, roughly 8.2% occurring once. The data are from a study of early T cells in non-severe SARS-CoV-2 infection. Study-level background: Chains from this unsorted whole-blood bulk RNA could not be paired.

With 3 bases clipped from V and 4 bases from J, the junction kept 7 bases outside the gene matches. The CDR3 has 16 residues. The V gene's germline CDR1 is LGHNA and CDR2 YSLEER. V usage is TRBV4-3 and J usage is TRBJ1-1, with 11 bases matching TRBD1. This receptor was identified in an adult who was a healthcare worker with PCR-confirmed SARS-CoV-2 infection or an uninfected control (not recorded which). Sample: whole blood, taken at baseline. The CDR3 loop reads CASSQGQGDWVTEAFF. The CDR3 DNA reads TGCGCCAGCAGCCAGGGACAGGGGGATTGGGTCACTGAAGCTTTCTTT.